This T cell receptor beta chain was identified in a study of blood T cell repertoires in COVID-19. Trimming took 10 bases from V and 6 from J; bases not matched to a gene: 11. This CDR3 is 14 amino acids long. CDR1 is ENHRY and CDR2 is SYGVKD in the germline V gene. This table comes from immunoSEQ multiplex PCR, and its TCRdb copy is limited to in-frame clones, with some not included. The table includes about 120,000 clones, more than 80% detected once. This sequence was found in a man in his 70s with active or convalescent COVID-19. This chain links TRBV10-3 with TRBJ1-1, with 10 positions matching TRBD1. The sequencing input was peripheral blood. The DNA of the CDR3 is TGTGCCACGGGGACGGGGACAGGGGACTCTGAAGCTTTCTTT. It is translated as CATGTGTGDSEAFF.